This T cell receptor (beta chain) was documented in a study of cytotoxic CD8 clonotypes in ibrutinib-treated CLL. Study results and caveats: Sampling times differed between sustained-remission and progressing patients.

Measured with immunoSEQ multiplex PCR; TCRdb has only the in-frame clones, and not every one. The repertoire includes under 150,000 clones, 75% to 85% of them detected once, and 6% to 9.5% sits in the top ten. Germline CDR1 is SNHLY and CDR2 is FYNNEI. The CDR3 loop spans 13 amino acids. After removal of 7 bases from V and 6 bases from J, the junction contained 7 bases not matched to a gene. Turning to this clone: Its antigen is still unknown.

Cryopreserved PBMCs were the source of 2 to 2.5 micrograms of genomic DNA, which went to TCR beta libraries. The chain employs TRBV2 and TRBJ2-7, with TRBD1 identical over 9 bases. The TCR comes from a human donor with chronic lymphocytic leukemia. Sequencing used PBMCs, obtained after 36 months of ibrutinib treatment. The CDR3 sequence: CASKWTGVSEQYF. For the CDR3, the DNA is TGTGCCAGCAAGTGGACAGGGGTCAGCGAGCAGTACTTC. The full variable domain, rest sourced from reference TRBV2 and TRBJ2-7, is EPEVTQTPSHQVTQMGQEVILRCVPISNHLYFYWYRQILGQKVEFLVSFYNNEISEKSEIFDDQFSVERPDGSNFTLKIRSTKLEDSAMYFCASKWTGVSEQYFGPGTRLTVT.